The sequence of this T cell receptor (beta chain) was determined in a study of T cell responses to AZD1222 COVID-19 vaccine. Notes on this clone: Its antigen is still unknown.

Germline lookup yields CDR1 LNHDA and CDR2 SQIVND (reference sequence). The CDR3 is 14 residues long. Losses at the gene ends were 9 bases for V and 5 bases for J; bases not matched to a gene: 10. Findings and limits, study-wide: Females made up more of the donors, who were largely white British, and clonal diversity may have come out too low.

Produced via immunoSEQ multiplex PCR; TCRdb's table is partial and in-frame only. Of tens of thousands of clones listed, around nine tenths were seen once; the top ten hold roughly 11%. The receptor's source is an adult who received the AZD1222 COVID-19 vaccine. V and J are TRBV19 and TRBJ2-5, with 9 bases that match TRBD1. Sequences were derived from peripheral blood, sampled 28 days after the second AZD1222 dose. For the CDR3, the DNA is TGTGCCAGCAGACTACAGGGGGCAGGGGAGACCCAGTACTTC. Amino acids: CASRLQGAGETQYF.